Following are 30 T cell receptor beta chains from one sample sequenced in a study of Ad26.COV2.S vaccination and SARS-CoV-2 variants (dated by TCRdb to the early 2020s). According to the study, the label for this sample's treatment or condition signals: roughly 20 received Ad26.COV2.S at low or high dose, single or two shots; about five received placebo; per-sample allocation not given. For vaccine and placebo recipients, repertoires were sequenced using samples collected on day 63 after the first injection. Library preparation used the immunoSEQ multiplex PCR assay. TCRdb limited this immuneACCESS table to in-frame rearrangements with V and J called. A share of clones is missing; checked studies link under half to unresolved V genes, and the rest is unexplained. The sample contains under 550,000 clones, roughly 90% of them found a single time. Less than 4.5% of the sample is in the top ten clones.

Material: peripheral blood, obtained in a trial of Ad26.COV2.S vaccine versus placebo. The receptor set was obtained from a person aged 18-60 years who received the Ad26.COV2.S COVID-19 vaccine or a placebo.

The chain joins TRBV5-4 to TRBJ1-2; 10 bases are a match to TRBD1. This CDR3 is 14 amino acids long. V lost 3 bases and J lost 8; bases outside the gene matches: 7. Germline loops: CDR1 SGHNT, CDR2 YYREEE (reference sequence). Here the CDR3 DNA reads TGTGCCAGCAGCTCCAGACAGGGGGCGAAGGGCTACACCTTC. Amino acid sequence: CASSSRQGAKGYTF. Combining the CDR3 with reference TRBV5-4 and TRBJ1-2 gives the whole variable domain ETGVTQSPTHLIKTRGQQVTLRCSSQSGHNTVSWYQQALGQGPQFIFQYYREEENGRGNFPPRFSGLQFPNYSSELNVNALELDDSALYLCASSSRQGAKGYTFGSGTRLTVV.

The V and J genes are TRBV5-1 and TRBJ2-1, with 7 bases matching TRBD2. Germline trimming cut 3 bases from V and 6 bases from J; bases unmatched to any gene: 6. In germline, CDR1 is SGHRS, CDR2 YFSETQ. The CDR3 is 14 amino acids. CDR3 sequence: CASSSLARGNEQFF. The CDR3 DNA is TGCGCCAGCAGCTCACTAGCGAGGGGCAATGAGCAGTTCTTC.

The chain carries TRBV28 and TRBJ1-2; D gene uncertain. The V and J ends lost 2 bases and 2 bases respectively, with 6 bases between them. The CDR3 sequence is 13 residues long. Germline loops: CDR1 MDHEN, CDR2 SYDVKM. CDR3 sequence reads: CASSLGQNYGYTF. The CDR3, as DNA: TGTGCCAGCAGTTTAGGGCAGAACTATGGCTACACCTTC.

The CDR3 is CASSYRGSGYGYTF. Here the CDR3 DNA reads TGTGCCAGCAGTTACAGGGGGAGCGGATATGGCTACACCTTC. This chain links TRBV28 with TRBJ1-2, with 8 bases lining up with TRBD1. This CDR3 has 14 amino acids. Trimming at V came to 4 bases and at J to 5 bases, leaving 6 bases not matched to a gene. Per the germline V gene, CDR1 is MDHEN and CDR2 is SYDVKM.

The chain employs TRBV28 and TRBJ2-5, with 12 positions matching TRBD2. Germline CDR1 and CDR2: MDHEN and SYDVKM. V lost 7 bases and J lost 5; bases outside the gene matches: 14. This CDR3 is built from 17 residues. Here the CDR3 reads CASNTNLAGGPEETQYF. In nucleotides, the CDR3 is TGTGCCAGCAACACGAACCTAGCGGGGGGGCCGGAGGAGACCCAGTACTTC.

The CDR3 region has the DNA TGTGCCAGCAGTTACTCGGGGTCCTCCTATAATTCACCCCTCCACTTT. Amino acid sequence: CASSYSGSSYNSPLHF. The V and J genes are TRBV6-5 and TRBJ1-6; D is ambiguous. The CDR3 spans 16 residues. The V gene lost 0 bases and the J gene lost 0 bases, with 6 bases spanning the gap. CDR1 MNHEY and CDR2 SVGAGI come from the germline V gene.

This clone has only one observation. The gene calls are TRBV2 and TRBJ2-7; 7 bases are a match to TRBD2. V lost 8 bases to trimming and J lost 7 bases; unmatched junction nucleotides: 11. The CDR3 runs to 13 residues. CDR1 SNHLY and CDR2 FYNNEI come from the germline V gene. The CDR3 nucleotides are TGTGCCAGCCGGCCAAGCGGGGAATCTGAGCAGTACTTC. Its translation is CASRPSGESEQYF.

In nucleotides, the CDR3 is TGTGCCAGCAGTACAAACAGGGTGCCCTACGAGCAGTACTTC. Translation gives CASSTNRVPYEQYF. The rearrangement uses TRBV28 and TRBJ2-7; D might be TRBD1 (6 bases). V lost 5 bases and J lost 2, with 13 bases in between. The germline gives CDR1 MDHEN, CDR2 SYDVKM. The CDR3 extends over 14 amino acids. The variable domain in full, completed from reference TRBV28 and TRBJ2-7, reads DVKVTQSSRYLVKRTGEKVFLECVQDMDHENMFWYRQDPGLGLRLIYFSYDVKMKEKGDIPEGYSVSREKKERFSLILESASTNQTSMYLCASSTNRVPYEQYFGPGTRLTVT.

J is TRBJ1-6 and V is TRBV7-8, with D maybe TRBD1 (5 bases). The CDR3 has 13 residues. V shed 5 bases and J shed 9 bases, with 11 bases lying between them. Germline values: CDR1 SGHVS, CDR2 FQNEAQ. As DNA, the CDR3 is TGTGCCAGCAGCCCTGTCGGGGGTTCACCCCTCCACTTT. It specifies CASSPVGGSPLHF.

This sequence joins TRBV28 and TRBJ2-1, with TRBD2 identical over 11 bases. Germline values: CDR1 MDHEN, CDR2 SYDVKM. The length of the CDR3 is 16 residues. Germline trimming cut 5 bases from V and 2 bases from J; bases unmatched to any gene: 5. DNA for the CDR3: TGTGCCAGCAGTCAAATAGCGGGGGGGCCCTACAATGAGCAGTTCTTC. Translating it yields CASSQIAGGPYNEQFF.

This chain uses TRBV19 with TRBJ2-3; possible D gene TRBD2, 5 bases. The length of the CDR3 is 13 residues. V gave up 5 bases and J gave up 4 bases, with 10 bases separating them. The germline V gene has CDR1 LNHDA and CDR2 SQIVND (reference sequence). In DNA, the CDR3 is TGTGCCAGTAGTGAGGTGAGGGCAGATACGCAGTATTTT. The encoded protein is CASSEVRADTQYF.

V and J are TRBV5-4 and TRBJ2-7; D not certain. Trimming shortened V by 0 bases and J by 2 bases, and 6 bases separated the two germline ends. The CDR3 length is 13 residues. Germline V lookup: CDR1 SGHNT, CDR2 YYREEE (reference sequence). Written as DNA, the CDR3 is TGTGCCAGCAGCTTGGCACCAACCTACGAGCAGTACTTC. This encodes CASSLAPTYEQYF.

The chain carries TRBV5-5 and TRBJ2-2; a weak D match, TRBD2 (7 bases). Trimming left V 6 bases short and J 0 bases short, with 15 bases between. The CDR3 loop spans 16 amino acids. In germline, CDR1 is SGHKS, CDR2 YYEKEE (reference sequence). CDR3 bases: TGTGCCAGCACCCCCTGGGAGGGGGCGAACACCGGGGAGCTGTTTTTT. Translating it yields CASTPWEGANTGELFF.

The chain combines TRBV6-5 with TRBJ1-1; 7 nucleotides agree with TRBD1. From germline, CDR1 is MNHEY and CDR2 SVGAGI. The ends lost 5 bases at V and 6 bases at J; junction bases unmatched: 12. CDR3 length equals 15 residues. The CDR3 loop is CASSQTGALKAEAFF. CDR3 coding DNA: TGTGCCAGCAGTCAAACAGGGGCCCTAAAGGCTGAAGCTTTCTTT.

This clone was picked up one time. The chain's CDR3 is CASSESGVPYEQYF. In DNA form, the CDR3 reads TGCGCCAGCAGTGAGTCCGGGGTACCCTACGAGCAGTACTTC. The chain uses TRBV10-1 and TRBJ2-7; possibly TRBD2 for D (5 bases). Germline V gene data show CDR1 as WNHNN and CDR2 as SYGVQD (reference sequence). Trimming pared 0 bases from V and 2 bases from J, leaving 8 bases between. CDR3 size: 14 residues.

The gene calls are TRBV5-1 and TRBJ2-3; 9 positions match TRBD1. Unmatched junction bases numbered 6, after V lost 5 bases and J lost 5 bases. Per the germline V gene, CDR1 is SGHRS and CDR2 is YFSETQ. This CDR3 is 14 amino acids long. The CDR3 sequence is CASRPGTGRDTQYF. The CDR3 nucleotides read TGCGCCAGCAGGCCCGGGACAGGGAGAGATACGCAGTATTTT.

V gene TRBV25-1 combines with J gene TRBJ2-5; D perhaps matches TRBD2 (6 bases). In germline, CDR1 is MGHDK, CDR2 SYGVNS. V gave up 5 bases and J gave up 4 bases, with 14 bases separating them. The CDR3 covers 14 residues. CDR3 sequence: CASSKTQLAETQYF. CDR3 nucleotides: TGTGCCAGCAGTAAGACCCAACTAGCAGAGACCCAGTACTTC.

The V call is TRBV20-1, the J call TRBJ1-1; D perhaps matches TRBD1 (6 bases). V shed 3 bases and J shed 2 bases, with 13 bases lying between them. The germline V gene has CDR1 DFQATT and CDR2 SNEGSKA (reference sequence). This CDR3 region has 14 residues. The CDR3 loop reads CSASLGGPNTEAFF. The CDR3 region has the DNA TGCAGTGCTAGTTTGGGGGGGCCCAACACTGAAGCTTTCTTT.

This sequence joins TRBV11-2 and TRBJ2-1, with 7 bases aligning to TRBD2. From germline, CDR1 is SGHAT and CDR2 FQNNGV. After removal of 5 bases from V and 5 bases from J, the junction contained 12 bases not matched to a gene. The CDR3 has 16 amino acids. The CDR3 protein is CASSPSGGLTDNEQFF. The CDR3 DNA sequence: TGTGCCAGCAGCCCCTCGGGGGGACTGACGGACAATGAGCAGTTCTTC.

This clone turned up a few times. CDR3 nucleotides: TGCGCCAGCAGCTTGGCCCAGACAGGCTCGGAGGGAAAACTGTTTTTT. As protein: CASSLAQTGSEGKLFF. The V call is TRBV5-1, the J call TRBJ1-4, with D possibly TRBD1 on 6 matching bases. The V gene's germline CDR1 is SGHRS and CDR2 YFSETQ. V dropped 0 bases and J dropped 10 bases, with 19 bases sitting between them. CDR3 length equals 16 residues.

The genes are TRBV7-9 and TRBJ2-1, with 10 bases that match TRBD2. Germline loops: CDR1 SEHNR, CDR2 FQNEAQ (reference sequence). After removal of 5 bases from V and 1 base from J, the junction contained 14 bases not matched to a gene. The CDR3 runs to 19 residues. The chain's CDR3 is CASSPTLAGALRSYNEQFF. The CDR3 DNA reads TGTGCCAGCAGCCCGACCCTAGCGGGGGCCCTCCGATCCTACAATGAGCAGTTCTTC.

The J gene is TRBJ2-1, the V gene TRBV4-2; unclear D gene. The germline gives CDR1 LGHNA, CDR2 YNFKEQ. This CDR3 has 12 residues. V was trimmed by 0 bases and J by 9 bases, leaving 6 bases between them. CDR3 nucleotide sequence: TGTGCCAGCAGCCAAGATTTTGTTGAGCAGTTCTTC. Its protein product is CASSQDFVEQFF.

The rearrangement uses TRBV19 and TRBJ1-1; D gene unclear. Per the germline V gene, CDR1 is LNHDA and CDR2 is SQIVND (reference sequence). The CDR3 totals 12 residues. V dropped 7 bases and J dropped 2 bases, with 8 bases sitting between them. The CDR3 DNA is TGTGCCAGTAAACCGGGAAACACTGAAGCTTTCTTT. Protein: CASKPGNTEAFF.

The gene calls are TRBV9 and TRBJ2-2, with TRBD1 identical over 10 bases. Germline CDR1 SGDLS, CDR2 YYNGEE. The CDR3 runs 16 residues. The J segment lost 6 bases and the V segment lost 0 bases, leaving 5 bases of the junction unmatched. CDR3 bases: TGTGCCAGCAGCGTAGGAGCGACAGGGGGCCCCGGGGAGCTGTTTTTT. Encoded protein: CASSVGATGGPGELFF.

The V gene is TRBV5-4, the J gene TRBJ2-5, with 9 positions matching TRBD2. Germline assignment: CDR1 SGHNT and CDR2 YYREEE (reference sequence). The CDR3 runs 16 residues. V trimming: 1 base; J trimming: 3 bases; junction bases outside the gene matches: 7. CDR3 loop: CASSLNIAGVKETQYF. CDR3 DNA sequence: TGTGCCAGCAGCTTGAACATAGCGGGGGTAAAAGAGACCCAGTACTTC.

This rearrangement joins TRBV18 to TRBJ2-6; perhaps TRBD1 as D (5 bases). Trimming took off 2 bases at V and 0 bases at J, with 11 bases between the two ends. This CDR3 has 17 amino acids. Germline CDR1 is KGHSH and CDR2 is LQKENI. The CDR3 DNA reads TGTGCCAGCTCACCAGTGACAGTTGACTCTGGGGCCAACGTCCTGACTTTC. Translating gives CASSPVTVDSGANVLTF.

This sequence joins TRBV15 and TRBJ1-6, with unresolved D. Trimming left V 2 bases short and J 9 bases short, with 8 bases between. The CDR3 has 13 amino acids. Germline CDR1 is LNHNV and CDR2 is YYDKDF (reference sequence). CDR3 in DNA: TGTGCCACCAGCAGAAAACGAGTTTCACCCCTCCACTTT. Its translation is CATSRKRVSPLHF.

This chain links TRBV27 with TRBJ1-2; D unclear. Looked up from germline, CDR1 is MNHEY and CDR2 is SMNVEV (reference sequence). V was clipped by 6 bases and J by 4 bases, with 12 bases between them. The CDR3 totals 13 residues. The chain's CDR3 is CASSDGVAYGYTF. CDR3 in DNA: TGTGCCAGCAGCGACGGTGTGGCCTATGGCTACACCTTC.

The chain carries TRBV19 and TRBJ2-7; 9 positions agree with TRBD2. The V gene's germline CDR1 is LNHDA and CDR2 SQIVND (reference sequence). This CDR3 has 15 residues. Unmatched junction bases numbered 5, after V lost 3 bases and J lost 2 bases. DNA of the CDR3: TGTGCCAGTAGTATCCCCGGACTAGCGACCTACGAGCAGTACTTC. Its protein product is CASSIPGLATYEQYF.

J is TRBJ1-6 and V is TRBV7-2; D unresolved. This CDR3 has 14 residues. V was clipped by 1 base and J by 9 bases, with 10 bases between them. In germline, CDR1 is SGHTA, CDR2 FQGNSA. CDR3 in amino acids: CASSLVERSSPLHF. CDR3 bases: TGTGCCAGCAGCTTAGTGGAAAGGAGTTCACCCCTCCACTTT.